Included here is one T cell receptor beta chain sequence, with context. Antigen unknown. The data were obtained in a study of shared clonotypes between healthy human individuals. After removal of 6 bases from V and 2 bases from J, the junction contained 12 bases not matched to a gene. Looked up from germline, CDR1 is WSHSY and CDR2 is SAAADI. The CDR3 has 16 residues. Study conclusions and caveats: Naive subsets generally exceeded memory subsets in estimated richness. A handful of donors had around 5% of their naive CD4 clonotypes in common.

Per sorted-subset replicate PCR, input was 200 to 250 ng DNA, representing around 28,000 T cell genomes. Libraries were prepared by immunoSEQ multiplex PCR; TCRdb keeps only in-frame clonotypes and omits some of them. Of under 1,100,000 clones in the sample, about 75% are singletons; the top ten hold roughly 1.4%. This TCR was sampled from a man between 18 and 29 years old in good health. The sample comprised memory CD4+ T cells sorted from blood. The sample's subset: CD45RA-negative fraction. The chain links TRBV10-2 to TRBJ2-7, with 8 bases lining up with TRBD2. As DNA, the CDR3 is TGCGCCAGCAGAGACTCCGGGACTAGAAGCCCCTACGAGCAGTACTTC. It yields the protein CASRDSGTRSPYEQYF.